A single sample is the source of the 18 T cell receptor beta chains below, sequenced in a study of blood T cell repertoires in COVID-19. Sequencing used immunoSEQ multiplex PCR; TCRdb keeps in-frame clones, though not all of them. The sample holds about 180,000 clones, about 82% seen once. The sequenced sample was PBMCs or T cells enriched from blood (not recorded which). These receptors all come from a woman aged 30 to 39 who had recovered from COVID-19.

This clone was counted between two and nine times. The chain employs TRBV7-3 and TRBJ1-2; D unclear. Germline CDR1 and CDR2: SGHTA and FQGTGA. V dropped 2 bases and J dropped 3 bases, with 7 bases sitting between them. This CDR3 is built from 13 residues. CDR3 protein: CASSLSLYYGYTF. As DNA, the CDR3 is TGTGCCAGCAGCTTATCTCTCTACTATGGCTACACCTTC. The full variable domain, its missing parts supplied by reference TRBV7-3 and TRBJ1-2, is GAGVSQTPSNKVTEKGKYVELRCDPISGHTALYWYRQSLGQGPEFLIYFQGTGAADDSGLPNDRFFAVRPEGSVSTLKIQRTERGDSAVYLCASSLSLYYGYTFGSGTRLTVV.

The CDR3 DNA reads TGTGCCAGCAGCGGGGGACTAGCGGGATCCCTCGTTCCCGACGAGCAGTACTTC. Amino acids: CASSGGLAGSLVPDEQYF. The gene calls are TRBV7-9 and TRBJ2-7, with 13 positions matching TRBD2. CDR1 is SEHNR, CDR2 FQNEAQ, per germline (reference sequence). The CDR3 is made up of 18 amino acids. Trimming at V came to 5 bases and at J to 5 bases, leaving 15 bases not matched to a gene.

The chain uses TRBV11-2 and TRBJ2-1, with D hard to call. Germline V lookup: CDR1 SGHAT, CDR2 FQNNGV. The CDR3 length is 16 residues. Trimming left V 5 bases short and J 1 base short, with 15 bases between. The CDR3, as DNA: TGTGCCAGCAGCCGAATAGCTGGCCCGTCCTACAATGAGCAGTTCTTC. Translation: CASSRIAGPSYNEQFF.

This clone was seen only once. The chain joins TRBV3-1 (or the pseudogene TRBV3-2) to TRBJ2-5; TRBD2 aligns across 8 bases. The CDR3 has 15 residues. Per germline, CDR1 LGHDT and CDR2 YNNKEL (reference sequence). With V trimmed by 0 bases and J by 6 bases, 6 bases remained unmatched. Here the CDR3 DNA reads TGTGCCAGCAGCCAAGATGACGGGAGGGGGAAGACCCAGTACTTC. Protein sequence: CASSQDDGRGKTQYF.

The CDR3 loop is CSVGGLSGTNEQFF. CDR3 coding DNA: TGCAGCGTTGGGGGACTTAGCGGGACGAATGAGCAGTTCTTC. The chain uses TRBV29-1 and TRBJ2-1, with 8 nucleotides matching TRBD2. The trim removed 4 bases at V and 7 bases at J, leaving 9 bases unmatched. There are 14 residues in the CDR3. Germline CDR1 and CDR2: SQVTM and ANQGSEA.

This rearrangement joins TRBV4-2 to TRBJ2-7; 9 bases fit TRBD2. Germline V gives CDR1 LGHNA, CDR2 YNFKEQ. V shed 0 bases, J shed 7 bases, and the junction held 7 bases outside the gene matches. The CDR3 sequence is 15 residues long. This chain's CDR3 is CASSQERAGGHEQYF. The CDR3, as DNA: TGTGCCAGCAGCCAAGAGCGGGCGGGAGGGCATGAGCAGTACTTC.

CDR3 bases: TGTGCCAGCAGTTTTAGGGGTTCCTACGAGCAGTACTTC. Protein sequence: CASSFRGSYEQYF. The chain joins TRBV28 to TRBJ2-7; D possibly corresponds to TRBD1 (5 bases). The CDR3 covers 13 residues. Germline V gene lookup returns CDR1 MDHEN and CDR2 SYDVKM. Between the trimmed V and J ends, which lost 3 bases and 1 base, there was a span of 7 bases.

The chain has TRBV21-1 and TRBJ1-4. TRBV21-1 is tagged as a pseudogene. CDR3 length: 17 residues. Here the CDR3 DNA reads TGTGCCAGCAGCGAAGGGAGGACTAGCACAGCTAATGAAAAACTGTTTTTT. Translating it yields CASSEGRTSTANEKLFF.

The rearrangement joins TRBV11-2 to TRBJ2-7; D gene ambiguous. Deletions cut 1 base from V and 3 bases from J, with 4 bases between. This CDR3 is 12 amino acids long. Germline assignment: CDR1 SGHAT and CDR2 FQNNGV. The CDR3 sequence: CASSLALYEQYF. The CDR3 DNA reads TGTGCCAGCAGCTTAGCCCTCTACGAGCAGTACTTC.

The chain uses TRBV5-1 and TRBJ1-4, with D maybe TRBD1 (5 bases). The V end was cut by 4 bases, the J end by 10 bases, with 11 bases between. Germline V CDR1 and CDR2: SGHRS, YFSETQ. This CDR3 has 12 amino acids. CDR3 in DNA: TGCGCCAGCAGCCTTGGGCAGGGAAAACTGTTTTTT. Amino acid sequence: CASSLGQGKLFF.

This clone was recorded once. The rearrangement links TRBV12-5 to TRBJ2-1; TRBD1 agrees at 7 bases. The CDR3 contains 20 residues. The germline gives CDR1 LGHNT, CDR2 FRNRAP. The V and J ends lost 0 bases and 0 bases, in that order; junction bases with no gene match: 14. The CDR3 protein is CASGLVRRQGGPSSYNEQFF. The CDR3, as DNA: TGTGCTAGTGGTTTGGTAAGGCGACAGGGTGGACCAAGCTCCTACAATGAGCAGTTCTTC.

J is TRBJ2-2 and V is TRBV11-2; the D gene is possibly TRBD2 (6 bases). The CDR3 covers 14 residues. Germline values: CDR1 SGHAT, CDR2 FQNNGV. The V and J ends lost 5 bases and 3 bases respectively, with 10 bases between them. CDR3 bases: TGTGCCAGCAGCCGCGGGGTAGACACCGGGGAGCTGTTTTTT. Amino acids: CASSRGVDTGELFF. The full variable domain, in which reference TRBV11-2 and TRBJ2-2 provide the parts outside the CDR3, is EAGVAQSPRYKIIEKRQSVAFWCNPISGHATLYWYQQILGQGPKLLIQFQNNGVVDDSQLPKDRFSAERLKGVDSTLKIQPAKLEDSAVYLCASSRGVDTGELFFGEGSRLTVL.

J is TRBJ1-1 and V is TRBV5-1; D possibly corresponds to TRBD1 (5 bases). V dropped 0 bases and J dropped 3 bases, with 9 bases sitting between them. The germline V gene encodes CDR1 SGHRS and CDR2 YFSETQ. CDR3 length: 14 amino acids. The CDR3 sequence: CASSLGEGYTEAFF. DNA for the CDR3: TGCGCCAGCAGCTTGGGGGAGGGGTACACTGAAGCTTTCTTT.

This clone showed up just a few times. V is TRBV28 and J is TRBJ2-3; 8 bases line up with TRBD2. CDR3 size: 15 residues. Trimming cost V 7 bases and J 5 bases; bases outside gene matches: 11. Germline assignment: CDR1 MDHEN and CDR2 SYDVKM. CDR3 bases: TGTGCCAGCACTGTAGCGGGAATCGGGAGAGATACGCAGTATTTT. Its protein is CASTVAGIGRDTQYF.

This sequence joins TRBV25-1 and TRBJ2-5; TRBD1 matches 8 bases. The CDR3 loop spans 14 amino acids. Losses at the gene ends were 3 bases for V and 4 bases for J; bases not matched to a gene: 4. Germline V gene data show CDR1 as MGHDK and CDR2 as SYGVNS. CDR3 nucleotide sequence: TGTGCCAGCAGTGACCAGGGGGCTTCAGAGACCCAGTACTTC. Translated, it gives CASSDQGASETQYF.

The V gene is TRBV6-5, the J gene TRBJ1-2, with D possibly being TRBD1 (6 bases). Trimming cost V 4 bases and J 4 bases, with 16 bases left between them. Germline values: CDR1 MNHEY, CDR2 SVGAGI. This CDR3 is built from 15 residues. The CDR3 region is CASSFVQGLGYGYTF. The CDR3 region has the DNA TGTGCCAGCAGTTTCGTCCAGGGGCTCGGCTATGGCTACACCTTC.

V is TRBV7-2 and J is TRBJ2-3; a weak D match, TRBD2 (6 bases). Germline V lookup: CDR1 SGHTA, CDR2 FQGNSA. The CDR3 extends over 15 amino acids. The V end was cut by 7 bases, the J end by 3 bases, with 17 bases between. The CDR3 nucleotides are TGTGCCAGCACTTATCCAGCGGGTCCAACAGATACGCAGTATTTT. Protein product: CASTYPAGPTDTQYF. Based on the CDR3 plus reference TRBV7-2 and TRBJ2-3, the full variable domain is GAGVSQSPSNKVTEKGKDVELRCDPISGHTALYWYRQSLGQGLEFLIYFQGNSAPDKSGLPSDRFSAERTGGSVSTLTIQRTQQEDSAVYLCASTYPAGPTDTQYFGPGTRLTVL.

The CDR3 region has the DNA TGTGCCAGCAGTACGTCCGAGGCGCGACAGGGGTCGAGCTCCTACGAGCAGTACTTC. Its protein is CASSTSEARQGSSSYEQYF. This sequence joins TRBV28 and TRBJ2-7, with TRBD1 identical over 8 bases. V was pared by 5 bases and J by 0 bases, with 18 bases of the junction left unmatched. Germline V gene sequence: CDR1 MDHEN, CDR2 SYDVKM. CDR3 length equals 19 residues.